A selection of T cell receptor beta chains follows, all from one sample in a study of cytomegalovirus exposure and HLA in healthy donors. Clones were sequenced by immunoSEQ multiplex PCR, and TCRdb holds only the in-frame ones, with some missing. This sample's table has 38,000 or so clones. The sequenced material came from PBMCs. The receptors were sampled from a middle-aged man in good health and CMV-seropositive. Each CDR3 is given without its conserved first and last residue.

v_call	cdr3_length	cdr3_aa
TRBV18	15	ASSPGLAGVTIDTQY
TRBV11-3	11	ASSLGQLREQF
TRBV2	13	ASSQTGNSYNEQF
TRBV10-3	12	AIRKAGLNTEAF
TRBV11-2	14	ASSSRGATITDTQY
TRBV9	11	ASSVGQSNEQF
TRBV6-6	12	ASSYSRERGTQY
TRBV19	11	ASSIDRGSEQY
TRBV29-1	11	SAPDRLNTEAF
TRBV6-6	13	ASALGAGGWDEQF
TRBV7-2	14	ASSLGPGGNSYGYT
TRBV5-5	13	ASSFQDSGANVLT
TRBV10-3	12	AIKGTSDSYEQY
TRBV19	13	ASSMWGQRRNEQF
TRBV14	13	ASSLNTGPQETQY
TRBV30	11	AWSVGGVAEAF
TRBV6-5	13	ASRRTSGRANEQY
TRBV6-4	14	ASSDSGDGRARQQF
TRBV13	15	ASSLGTSGRRVETQY
TRBV6-6	12	AGGSGTEVYGYT
TRBV6-1	12	ASTLGQGHYEQY
TRBV19	12	ASSPSADSYEQY
TRBV29-1	10	SVSGGAYEQY
TRBV5-1	14	ASSLELAGAGGTQY
TRBV2	13	ASSRDREGGQPQH
TRBV28	13	ASTGLAGVGTEAF
TRBV7-9	10	ASSPGQETQY
TRBV5-4	13	ASSKGQGLYNEQF
TRBV5-4	14	ASSLLAGRGGDTQY
TRBV27	13	ASSLKGRGLQPQH
TRBV29-1	14	SVARGGSREGETQY
TRBV2	14	ATSFGTTGGNYGYT
TRBV5-4	12	ASSLGQGADTQY
TRBV27	12	ASSLLTGNTEAF
TRBV7-2	13	ASSISTGTNYGYT